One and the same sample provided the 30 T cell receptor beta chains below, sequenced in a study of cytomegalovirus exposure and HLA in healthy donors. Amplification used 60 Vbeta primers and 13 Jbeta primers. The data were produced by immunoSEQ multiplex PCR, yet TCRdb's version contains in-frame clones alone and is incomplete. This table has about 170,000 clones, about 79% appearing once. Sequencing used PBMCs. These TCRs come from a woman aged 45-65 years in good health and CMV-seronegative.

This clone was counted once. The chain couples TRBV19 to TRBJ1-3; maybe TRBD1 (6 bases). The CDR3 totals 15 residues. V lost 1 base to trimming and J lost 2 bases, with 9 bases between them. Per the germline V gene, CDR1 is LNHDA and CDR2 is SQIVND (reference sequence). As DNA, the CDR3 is TGTGCCAGTAGTATAGTGGCAGGGGCTGGAAACACCATATATTTT. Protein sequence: CASSIVAGAGNTIYF.

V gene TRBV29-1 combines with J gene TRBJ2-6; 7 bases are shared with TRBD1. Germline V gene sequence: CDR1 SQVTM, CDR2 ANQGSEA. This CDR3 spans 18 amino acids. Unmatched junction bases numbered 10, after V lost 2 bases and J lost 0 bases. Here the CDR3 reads CSVERSKTGSSGANVLTF. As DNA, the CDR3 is TGCAGCGTTGAAAGAAGCAAGACAGGGAGCTCTGGGGCCAACGTCCTGACTTTC.

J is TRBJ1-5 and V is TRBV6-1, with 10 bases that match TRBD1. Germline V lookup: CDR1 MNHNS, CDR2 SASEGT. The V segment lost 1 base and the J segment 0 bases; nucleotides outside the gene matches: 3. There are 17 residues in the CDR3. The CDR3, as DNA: TGTGCCAGCAGTGAAGGACAGGGGGCACCTAGCAATCAGCCCCAGCATTTT. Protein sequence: CASSEGQGAPSNQPQHF.

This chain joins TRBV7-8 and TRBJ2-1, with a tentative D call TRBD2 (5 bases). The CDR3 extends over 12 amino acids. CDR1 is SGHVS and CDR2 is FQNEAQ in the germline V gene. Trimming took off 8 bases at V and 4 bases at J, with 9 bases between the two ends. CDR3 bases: TGTGCCAGCTCCGGGGATTACAATGAGCAGTTCTTC. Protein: CASSGDYNEQFF.

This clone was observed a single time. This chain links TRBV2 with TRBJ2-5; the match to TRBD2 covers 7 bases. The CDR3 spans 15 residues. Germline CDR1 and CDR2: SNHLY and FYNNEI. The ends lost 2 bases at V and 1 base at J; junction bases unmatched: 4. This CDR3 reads CASSETAGPQETQYF. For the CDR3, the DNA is TGTGCCAGCAGTGAAACAGCGGGGCCCCAAGAGACCCAGTACTTC.

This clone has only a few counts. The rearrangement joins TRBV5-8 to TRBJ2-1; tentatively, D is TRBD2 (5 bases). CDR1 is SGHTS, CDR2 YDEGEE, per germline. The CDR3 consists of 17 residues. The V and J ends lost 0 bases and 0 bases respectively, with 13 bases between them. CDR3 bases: TGTGCCAGCAGCTTGGTGTGGGCGGGCAGCTCCTACAATGAGCAGTTCTTC. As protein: CASSLVWAGSSYNEQFF.

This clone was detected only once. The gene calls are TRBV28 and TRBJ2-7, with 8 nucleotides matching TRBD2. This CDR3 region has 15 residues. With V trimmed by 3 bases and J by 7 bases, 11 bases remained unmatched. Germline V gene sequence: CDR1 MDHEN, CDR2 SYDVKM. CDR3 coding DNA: TGTGCCAGCAGTTTCTCGGGCGGGAGGTTAGGGGAGCAGTACTTC. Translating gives CASSFSGGRLGEQYF.

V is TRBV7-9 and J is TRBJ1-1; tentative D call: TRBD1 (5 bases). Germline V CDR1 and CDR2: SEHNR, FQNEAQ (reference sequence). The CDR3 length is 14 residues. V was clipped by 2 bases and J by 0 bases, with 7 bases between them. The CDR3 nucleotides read TGTGCCAGCAGCTTAAGGGGTATGAACACTGAAGCTTTCTTT. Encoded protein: CASSLRGMNTEAFF.

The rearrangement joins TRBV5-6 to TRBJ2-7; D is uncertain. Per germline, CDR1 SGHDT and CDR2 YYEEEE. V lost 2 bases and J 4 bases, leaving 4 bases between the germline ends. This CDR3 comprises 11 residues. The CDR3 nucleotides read TGTGCCAGCAGCTTACAGTACGAGCAGTACTTC. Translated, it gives CASSLQYEQYF. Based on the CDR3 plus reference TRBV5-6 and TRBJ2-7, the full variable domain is DAGVTQSPTHLIKTRGQQVTLRCSPKSGHDTVSWYQQALGQGPQFIFQYYEEEERQRGNFPDRFSGHQFPNYSSELNVNALLLGDSALYLCASSLQYEQYFGPGTRLTVT.

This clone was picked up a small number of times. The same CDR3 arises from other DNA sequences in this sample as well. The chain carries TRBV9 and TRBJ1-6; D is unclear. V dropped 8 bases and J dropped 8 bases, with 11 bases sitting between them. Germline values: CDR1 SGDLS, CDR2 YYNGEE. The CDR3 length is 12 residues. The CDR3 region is CASNSGDSPLHF. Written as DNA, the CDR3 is TGTGCCAGTAACTCAGGCGATTCACCCCTCCACTTT.

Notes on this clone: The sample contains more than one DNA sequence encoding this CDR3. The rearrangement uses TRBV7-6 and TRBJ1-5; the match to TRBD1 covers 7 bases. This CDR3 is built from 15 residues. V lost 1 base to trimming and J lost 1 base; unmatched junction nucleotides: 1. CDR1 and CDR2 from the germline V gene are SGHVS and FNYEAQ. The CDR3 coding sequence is TGTGCCAGCAGCTTAGAACAGGGGAGCAATCAGCCCCAGCATTTT. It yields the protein CASSLEQGSNQPQHF.

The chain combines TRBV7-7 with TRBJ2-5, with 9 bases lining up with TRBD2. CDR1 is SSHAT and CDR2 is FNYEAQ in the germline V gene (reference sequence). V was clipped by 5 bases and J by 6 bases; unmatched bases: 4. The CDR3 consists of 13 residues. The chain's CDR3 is CASSPGLAKTQYF. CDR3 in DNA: TGTGCCAGCAGCCCGGGACTAGCAAAGACCCAGTACTTC.

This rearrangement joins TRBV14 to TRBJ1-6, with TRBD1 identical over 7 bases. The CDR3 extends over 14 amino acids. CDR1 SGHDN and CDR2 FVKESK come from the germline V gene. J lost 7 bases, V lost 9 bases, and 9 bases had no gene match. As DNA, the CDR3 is TGTGCCAGTTCGAACAGGGGTCCCAATTCACCCCTCCACTTT. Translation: CASSNRGPNSPLHF.

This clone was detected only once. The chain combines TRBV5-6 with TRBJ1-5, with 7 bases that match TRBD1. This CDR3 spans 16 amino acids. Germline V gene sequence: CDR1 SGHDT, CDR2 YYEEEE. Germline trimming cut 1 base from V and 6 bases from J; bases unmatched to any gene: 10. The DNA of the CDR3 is TGTGCCAGCAGCTTGCAGGGGGTATGGAATATTCAGCCCCAGCATTTT. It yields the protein CASSLQGVWNIQPQHF.

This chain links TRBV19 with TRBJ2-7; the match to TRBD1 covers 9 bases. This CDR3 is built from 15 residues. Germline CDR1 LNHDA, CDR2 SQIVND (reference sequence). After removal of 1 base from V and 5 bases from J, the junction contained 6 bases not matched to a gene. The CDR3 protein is CASSIGRDRAHEQYF. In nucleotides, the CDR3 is TGTGCCAGTAGTATAGGTCGGGACAGGGCCCACGAGCAGTACTTC. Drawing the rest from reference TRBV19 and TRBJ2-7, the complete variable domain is DGGITQSPKYLFRKEGQNVTLSCEQNLNHDAMYWYRQDPGQGLRLIYYSQIVNDFQKGDIAEGYSVSREKKESFPLTVTSAQKNPTAFYLCASSIGRDRAHEQYFGPGTRLTVT.

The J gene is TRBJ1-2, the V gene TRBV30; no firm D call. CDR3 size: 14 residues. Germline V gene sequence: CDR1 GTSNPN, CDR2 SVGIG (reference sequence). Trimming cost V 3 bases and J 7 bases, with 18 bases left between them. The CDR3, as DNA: TGTGCCTGGAGCTATCGGGGATTTGGTTTTGGCTACACCTTC. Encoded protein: CAWSYRGFGFGYTF.

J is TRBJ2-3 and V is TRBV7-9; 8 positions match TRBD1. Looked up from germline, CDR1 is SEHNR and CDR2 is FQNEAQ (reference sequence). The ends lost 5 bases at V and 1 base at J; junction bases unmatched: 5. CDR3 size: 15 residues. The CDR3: CASSPTGQGTDTQYF. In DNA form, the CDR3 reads TGTGCCAGCAGCCCGACGGGACAGGGCACAGATACGCAGTATTTT.

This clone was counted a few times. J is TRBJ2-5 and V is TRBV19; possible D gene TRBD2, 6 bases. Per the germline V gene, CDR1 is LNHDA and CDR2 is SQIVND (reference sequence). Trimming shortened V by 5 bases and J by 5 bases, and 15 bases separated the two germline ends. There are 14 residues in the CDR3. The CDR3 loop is CASSPAGTAETQYF. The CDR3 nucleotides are TGTGCCAGTAGTCCTGCGGGAACCGCGGAGACCCAGTACTTC.

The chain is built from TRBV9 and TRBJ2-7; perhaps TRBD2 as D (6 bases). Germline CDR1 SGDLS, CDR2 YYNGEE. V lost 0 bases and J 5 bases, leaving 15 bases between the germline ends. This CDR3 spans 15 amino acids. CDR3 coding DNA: TGTGCCAGCAGCGTAGATGGGGGGACTCCTGACGAGCAGTACTTC. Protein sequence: CASSVDGGTPDEQYF.

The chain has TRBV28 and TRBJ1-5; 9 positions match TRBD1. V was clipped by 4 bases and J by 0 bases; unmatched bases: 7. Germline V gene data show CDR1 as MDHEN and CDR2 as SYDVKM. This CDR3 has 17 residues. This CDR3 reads CASSSEQGAYSNQPQHF. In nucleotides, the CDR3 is TGTGCCAGCAGTTCAGAACAGGGGGCTTATAGCAATCAGCCCCAGCATTTT.

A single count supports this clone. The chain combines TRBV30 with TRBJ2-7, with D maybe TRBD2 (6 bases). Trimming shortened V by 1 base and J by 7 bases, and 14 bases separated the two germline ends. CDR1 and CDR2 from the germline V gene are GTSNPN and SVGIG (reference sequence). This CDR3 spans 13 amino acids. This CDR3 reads CAWSATRAGEQYF. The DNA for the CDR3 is TGTGCCTGGAGTGCCACTAGGGCGGGAGAGCAGTACTTC.

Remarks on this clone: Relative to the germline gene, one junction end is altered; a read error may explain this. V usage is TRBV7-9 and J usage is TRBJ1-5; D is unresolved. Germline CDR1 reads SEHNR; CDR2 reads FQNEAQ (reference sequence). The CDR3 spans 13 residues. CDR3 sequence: CSSSLTGNQPQHF. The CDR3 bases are TGTTCCAGCAGCTTAACAGGCAATCAGCCCCAGCATTTT.

DNA for the CDR3: TGTGCCAGCAGTACAGGACAGGGGAGTGCTTTCTTT. The encoded protein is CASSTGQGSAFF. This rearrangement joins TRBV6-5 to TRBJ1-1; 9 bases align to TRBD1. CDR1 and CDR2 (germline): MNHEY, SVGAGI. V was pared by 5 bases and J by 11 bases, with 6 bases of the junction left unmatched. CDR3 size: 12 residues.

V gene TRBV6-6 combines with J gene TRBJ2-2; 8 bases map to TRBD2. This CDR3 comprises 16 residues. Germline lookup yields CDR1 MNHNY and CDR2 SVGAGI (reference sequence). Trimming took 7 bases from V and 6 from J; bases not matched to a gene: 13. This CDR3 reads CASTTLRGGLAGELFF. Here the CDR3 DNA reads TGTGCCAGCACCACGCTCCGGGGGGGGCTGGCCGGGGAGCTGTTTTTT.

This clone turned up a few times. CDR3 sequence reads: CASSSRGVSYEQYF. For the CDR3, the DNA is TGTGCCAGCAGCTCCAGGGGCGTCAGCTACGAGCAGTACTTC. V is TRBV7-2 and J is TRBJ2-7; D might be TRBD1 (6 bases). The V end lost 4 bases, the J end lost 3 bases, and 13 bases lay between the germline ends. Germline V gene sequence: CDR1 SGHTA, CDR2 FQGNSA. This CDR3 region has 14 residues.

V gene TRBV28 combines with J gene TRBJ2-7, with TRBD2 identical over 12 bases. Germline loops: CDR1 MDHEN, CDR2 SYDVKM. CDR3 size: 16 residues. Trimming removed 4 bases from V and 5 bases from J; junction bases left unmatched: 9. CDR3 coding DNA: TGTGCCAGCAGTTCTCCAAGACTAGCGGGAGCTGACGAGCAGTACTTC. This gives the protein CASSSPRLAGADEQYF.

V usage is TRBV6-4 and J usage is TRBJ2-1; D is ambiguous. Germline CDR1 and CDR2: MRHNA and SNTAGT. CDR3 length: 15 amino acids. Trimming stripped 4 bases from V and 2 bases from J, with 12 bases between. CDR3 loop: CASSASSFAYNEQFF. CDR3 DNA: TGTGCCAGCAGTGCCAGTTCTTTCGCCTACAATGAGCAGTTCTTC.

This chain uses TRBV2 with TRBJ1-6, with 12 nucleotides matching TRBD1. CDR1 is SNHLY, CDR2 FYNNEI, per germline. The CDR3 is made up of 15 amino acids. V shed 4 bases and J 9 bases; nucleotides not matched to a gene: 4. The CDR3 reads CASSGDRGLSSPLHF. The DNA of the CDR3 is TGTGCCAGCAGTGGGGACAGGGGGCTGTCTTCACCCCTCCACTTT.

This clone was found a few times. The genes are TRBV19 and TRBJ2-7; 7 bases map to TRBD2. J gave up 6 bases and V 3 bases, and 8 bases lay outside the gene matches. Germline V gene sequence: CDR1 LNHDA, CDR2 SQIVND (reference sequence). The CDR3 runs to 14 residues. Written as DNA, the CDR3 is TGTGCCAGTAGTATCCGTCAGGGAGGGACCGAGCAGTACTTC. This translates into CASSIRQGGTEQYF.

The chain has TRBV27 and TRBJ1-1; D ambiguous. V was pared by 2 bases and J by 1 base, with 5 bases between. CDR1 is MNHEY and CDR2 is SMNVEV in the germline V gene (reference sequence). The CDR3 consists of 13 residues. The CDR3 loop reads CASSLARNTEAFF. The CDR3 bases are TGTGCCAGCAGTTTAGCCAGGAACACTGAAGCTTTCTTT.